A single sample gave rise to the 18 T cell receptor beta chains below, sequenced in a study of regulatory T cells in long-lasting Graves disease. Arm-PCR of CDR3 regions and iRepertoire HTBI primers were used to build TCR beta libraries. TCRdb independently ran MiXCR on the multiplex PCR reads; one entry per CDR3 protein. This table has 440,000 or so distinct CDR3 sequences, about 17% appearing once. Time point defined: newly diagnosed GD, antithyroid drugs for less than 3 months. The authors made the TCR library using RNA they extracted from PBMCs. The sample was also reused in another study, on T cells in Graves' hyperthyroidism and ophthalmopathy.

The sequences come from peripheral blood mononuclear cells (PBMCs), collected at new diagnosis, from a patient treated with antithyroid drugs. The receptors here all came from a woman aged 25-40 years with Graves disease.

This clonotype was detected many times. J is TRBJ1-2 and V is TRBV6-1, with D tentatively TRBD1 (6 bases). V was shortened by 7 bases and J by 2 bases, with 8 bases between the two germline ends. This CDR3 is 12 amino acids long. Germline assignment: CDR1 MNHNS and CDR2 SASEGT. CDR3 loop: CASTTGNYGYTF. CDR3 DNA sequence: TGTGCCAGCACGACAGGCAACTATGGCTACACCTTC.

The count of this clonotype is one. V usage is TRBV25-1 and J usage is TRBJ2-2; D is uncertain. Per germline, CDR1 MGHDK and CDR2 SYGVNS. Between the trimmed V and J ends, which lost 6 bases and 0 bases, there was a span of 20 bases. This CDR3 region has 18 residues. In nucleotides, the CDR3 is TGTGCCAGCAGCTCTTACCTAAGTAGAAGGTCGAACACCGGGGAGCTGTTTTTT. Its protein is CASSSYLSRRSNTGELFF.

A remark on this clonotype: This may stem from a read error, because a much larger clone lies one nucleotide away. The genes are TRBV30 and TRBJ1-5, with D tentatively TRBD1 (5 bases). The CDR3 is made up of 14 amino acids. Germline values: CDR1 GTSNPN, CDR2 SVGIG (reference sequence). CDR3 protein: CAWKGRARNQPRHF. The CDR3 region has the DNA TGTGCCTGGAAGGGCAGGGCCCGCAATCAGCCCCGGCATTTT.

This rearrangement joins TRBV12-3 or TRBV12-4 to TRBJ2-1; D not resolved. V was trimmed by 6 bases and J by 10 bases, leaving 10 bases between them. The CDR3 runs to 11 residues. CDR3 residues: CASRSGREQFF. Here the CDR3 DNA reads TGTGCCAGCAGGTCCGGCCGCGAGCAGTTCTTC.

The table lists this clonotype with many counts. The rearrangement links TRBV28 to TRBJ1-2; TRBD1 might be the D (5 bases). The CDR3 is made up of 14 amino acids. V lost 6 bases and J lost 7, with 18 bases in between. Per the germline V gene, CDR1 is MDHEN and CDR2 is SYDVKM. Here the CDR3 reads CASSPGEGRLGYTF. The CDR3, as DNA: TGTGCCAGCAGCCCCGGGGAGGGGCGACTTGGCTACACCTTC.

This clonotype has at least ten counts. V usage is TRBV5-1 and J usage is TRBJ1-1, with D possibly being TRBD1 (5 bases). V lost 4 bases and J lost 5, with 18 bases in between. The CDR3 length is 15 residues. Per the germline V gene, CDR1 is SGHRS and CDR2 is YFSETQ. The CDR3 DNA follows: TGCGCCAGCAGCCCGGGGGGGACGGGAAAAACTGAAGCTTTCTTT. Its translation: CASSPGGTGKTEAFF.

This clonotype was observed many times. J is TRBJ1-1 and V is TRBV3-1, with 8 bases aligning to TRBD1. Germline CDR1 LGHDT, CDR2 YNNKEL (reference sequence). CDR3 length equals 14 residues. Trimming removed 3 bases from V and 10 bases from J; junction bases left unmatched: 10. CDR3: CASSHYDRGLGAFF. The CDR3 DNA reads as TGTGCCAGCAGCCATTACGACAGGGGTCTGGGAGCTTTCTTT.

This clonotype has more than one count but fewer than ten. A clone one base away is much larger, so this may be a read error. The chain recombines TRBV28 with TRBJ2-1, with D possibly TRBD2 on 7 matching bases. V was pared by 9 bases and J by 3 bases, with 21 bases between. Germline loops: CDR1 MDHEN, CDR2 SYDVKM. CDR3 length equals 16 residues. The CDR3 DNA follows: TGTGCCAGTACCGGGGGGCGTTCCGGCTTCTACAATGAGCAGTTCTTC. It translates to CASTGGRSGFYNEQFF.

This clonotype was found many times. Its ends do not fully match the called genes, so a read error is possible. The chain is built from TRBV5-1 and TRBJ2-3; D call uncertain. CDR3 length: 13 residues. CDR1 is SGHRS, CDR2 YFSETQ, per germline. CDR3 residues: CASSFPGTDTQYF. In nucleotides, the CDR3 is TGTGCCAGCAGCTTCCCCGGCACAGATACGCAGTATTTT.

This clonotype showed up many times. The chain couples TRBV20-1 to TRBJ2-7; 7 positions agree with TRBD2. With V trimmed by 6 bases and J by 6 bases, 11 bases remained unmatched. This CDR3 has 13 residues. Germline V gene sequence: CDR1 DFQATT, CDR2 SNEGSKA (reference sequence). The CDR3: CSAHLAVLGEQYF. The CDR3 bases are TGCAGTGCCCACCTAGCGGTGCTGGGCGAGCAGTACTTC.

This clonotype was detected many times. The rearrangement joins TRBV10-3 to TRBJ1-1, with 8 bases matching TRBD1. The ends lost 7 bases at V and 3 bases at J; junction bases unmatched: 4. Germline values: CDR1 ENHRY, CDR2 SYGVKD. The CDR3 sequence is 13 residues long. DNA for the CDR3: TGTGCCATCATTGGGACAGGTCACACTGAAGCTTTCTTT. Residues: CAIIGTGHTEAFF.

In its sample, this clonotype was seen a few times. The J gene is TRBJ2-7, the V gene TRBV10-3, with 8 bases aligning to TRBD1. Germline V lookup: CDR1 ENHRY, CDR2 SYGVKD. The CDR3 runs 17 residues. V shed 3 bases, J shed 2 bases, and the junction held 12 bases outside the gene matches. The CDR3 loop is CAISEPGKATGAYEQYF. The CDR3, as DNA: TGTGCCATCAGTGAACCGGGGAAGGCGACAGGGGCCTACGAGCAGTACTTC.

The chain employs TRBV4-1 and TRBJ2-7; D is undetermined. Germline loops: CDR1 MGHRA, CDR2 YSYEKL. With 2 bases removed from V and 0 bases from J, the gap between germline ends came to 5 bases. The CDR3 length is 13 residues. CDR3 in DNA: TGCGCCAGCAGCCAACGTGGCTCCTACGAGCAGTACTTC. Its protein product is CASSQRGSYEQYF.

In regard to this clonotype: The limits of the CDR3 on the DNA are not certain, so only TCRdb's listed CDR3 is given. The J gene is TRBJ2-3, the V gene TRBV2; the table gives TRBD2 as D, unverified against the DNA. Counting both end residues, the CDR3 totals 14 amino acids. Germline V gene sequence: CDR1 SNHLY, CDR2 FYNNEI. The chain's CDR3 is CASILEASTDTQYF.

The sample holds a few counts of this clonotype. The chain combines TRBV5-1 with TRBJ2-1; D unclear. The length of the CDR3 is 15 residues. Germline lookup yields CDR1 SGHRS and CDR2 YFSETQ. Trimming shortened V by 2 bases and J by 6 bases, and 15 bases separated the two germline ends. In nucleotides, the CDR3 is TGCGCCAGCAGCTTCCAGCATTCGGGCGGCAATGAGCAGTTCTTC. It is translated as CASSFQHSGGNEQFF. Using reference TRBV5-1 and TRBJ2-1 for the parts outside the CDR3, the full variable domain is KAGVTQTPRYLIKTRGQQVTLSCSPISGHRSVSWYQQTPGQGLQFLFEYFSETQRNKGNFPGRFSGRQFSNSRSEMNVSTLELGDSALYLCASSFQHSGGNEQFFGPGTRLTVL.

The J gene is TRBJ1-4, the V gene TRBV6-1, with 12 bases fitting TRBD1. V was pared by 6 bases and J by 8 bases, with 7 bases of the junction left unmatched. CDR1 is MNHNS, CDR2 SASEGT, per germline. CDR3 length: 15 amino acids. As DNA, the CDR3 is TGTGCCAGCAGCTCCGTCGGGACAGGGGGCGAAAAACTGTTTTTT. Translation gives CASSSVGTGGEKLFF.

In regard to this clonotype: At one end, the junction sequence differs from germline, possibly due to a read error. V gene TRBV20-1 combines with J gene TRBJ2-5, with D unclear. The CDR3 extends over 12 amino acids. CDR1 is DFQATT, CDR2 SNEGSKA, per germline (reference sequence). CDR3 nucleotide sequence: TGCAGTGCTAGACGGCAACAAGAGACCCCGTACTTC. It specifies CSARRQQETPYF.

This clonotype was observed many times. V and J are TRBV11-1 and TRBJ2-1; 12 bases agree with TRBD2. The CDR3 is made up of 15 amino acids. Germline V CDR1 and CDR2: SGHAT, FQDESV (reference sequence). After removal of 0 bases from V and 9 bases from J, the junction contained 3 bases not matched to a gene. The CDR3 protein is CASSLAMGLAGEQFF. The CDR3 DNA reads as TGTGCCAGCAGCTTAGCGATGGGACTAGCGGGTGAGCAGTTCTTC. The full variable domain, with the rest looked up from reference TRBV11-1 and TRBJ2-1, is EAEVAQSPRYKITEKSQAVAFWCDPISGHATLYWYRQILGQGPELLVQFQDESVVDDSQLPKDRFSAERLKGVDSTLKIQPAELGDSAMYLCASSLAMGLAGEQFFGPGTRLTVL.